The 21 T cell receptor beta chains presented below share a single source sample, sequenced in a study of blood T cell repertoires in COVID-19. The table came from immunoSEQ multiplex PCR; TCRdb's copy has only in-frame clones and leaves some out. The sample records about 220,000 clones, less than 90% being singletons. Sequenced input: PBMCs or T cells enriched from blood (not recorded which). The receptors were gathered from a woman in her twenties or thirties who had recovered from COVID-19.

This chain uses TRBV7-3 with TRBJ1-1, with 7 bases matching TRBD1. V shed 3 bases and J 7 bases; nucleotides not matched to a gene: 8. The CDR3 covers 14 residues. Germline assignment: CDR1 SGHTA and CDR2 FQGTGA. The CDR3 DNA reads TGTGCCAGCAGCTTGGACCGGGACAGCAGTGAAGCTTTCTTT. Amino acid sequence: CASSLDRDSSEAFF.

The J gene is TRBJ1-2, the V gene TRBV18, with 10 bases aligning to TRBD1. CDR3 length: 15 residues. Germline V CDR1 and CDR2: KGHSH, LQKENI. V shed 3 bases, J shed 6 bases, and the junction held 7 bases outside the gene matches. The CDR3 nucleotides read TGTGCCAGCTCACCGACAGGGACAGGGGACAATGGCTACACCTTC. This gives the protein CASSPTGTGDNGYTF.

This chain joins TRBV7-8 and TRBJ2-3; possible D gene TRBD2, 6 bases. This CDR3 contains 16 residues. Trimming removed 4 bases from V and 3 bases from J, with 17 bases in between. In germline, CDR1 is SGHVS, CDR2 FQNEAQ. In DNA, the CDR3 is TGTGCCAGCAGCTCCCGACAGACTAGACGGACAGATACGCAGTATTTT. It yields the protein CASSSRQTRRTDTQYF.

This clone was observed a single time. V is TRBV28 and J is TRBJ1-1; maybe TRBD1 (5 bases). CDR1 and CDR2 from the germline V gene are MDHEN and SYDVKM. This CDR3 contains 18 residues. The germline V and J ends were trimmed by 6 bases and 3 bases, with 26 bases remaining between them. The CDR3 nucleotides are TGTGCCAGCAGACCGGGGAGGGGAGGAGATAATCGGCACACTGAAGCTTTCTTT. Protein sequence: CASRPGRGGDNRHTEAFF.

J is TRBJ1-1 and V is TRBV10-1, with D possibly matching TRBD1 (6 bases). The V gene's germline CDR1 is WNHNN and CDR2 SYGVQD (reference sequence). The CDR3 is made up of 14 amino acids. The V end was cut by 7 bases, the J end by 3 bases, with 15 bases between. In DNA form, the CDR3 reads TGCGCCAGCACAGCGCGGGGGCAGCACACTGAAGCTTTCTTT. Its protein product is CASTARGQHTEAFF.

V gene TRBV25-1 combines with J gene TRBJ2-7; the D is unclear. The V gene lost 1 base and the J gene lost 3 bases, with 10 bases spanning the gap. In germline, CDR1 is MGHDK, CDR2 SYGVNS. The CDR3 totals 14 residues. The CDR3 reads CASSEFTPDYEQYF. In DNA, the CDR3 is TGTGCCAGCAGTGAATTCACCCCAGACTACGAGCAGTACTTC.

CDR3 DNA sequence: TGTGCCAGCAGCCCCGGAGGGGTCAGGTATGGCTACACCTTC. Protein sequence: CASSPGGVRYGYTF. The chain couples TRBV5-6 to TRBJ1-2; a possible D gene is TRBD1 (5 bases). V gave up 4 bases and J gave up 5 bases, with 15 bases separating them. Germline-derived CDR1 and CDR2 are SGHDT and YYEEEE. This CDR3 is 14 amino acids long.

V usage is TRBV7-6 and J usage is TRBJ2-5; 9 bases are a match to TRBD2. J gave up 4 bases and V 5 bases, and 8 bases lay outside the gene matches. Germline V gene lookup returns CDR1 SGHVS and CDR2 FNYEAQ. The CDR3 is made up of 15 amino acids. As DNA, the CDR3 is TGTGCCAGCAGCCCTGGACTAGCGAAAAGAGAGACCCAGTACTTC. As protein: CASSPGLAKRETQYF.

V and J are TRBV4-3 and TRBJ1-6; 7 bases match TRBD1. The ends lost 5 bases at V and 9 bases at J; junction bases unmatched: 10. This CDR3 has 15 amino acids. Looked up from germline, CDR1 is LGHNA and CDR2 is YSLEER. CDR3 bases: TGCGCCAGCAGCACCCTACTGACAGGGACTTCACCCCTCCACTTT. This sequence encodes CASSTLLTGTSPLHF.

V is TRBV7-2 and J is TRBJ1-5; D is possibly TRBD1 (5 bases). Germline CDR1 and CDR2: SGHTA and FQGNSA. V lost 1 base and J lost 7, with 14 bases in between. This CDR3 spans 15 amino acids. This CDR3 reads CASSLDSGRLQPQHF. The CDR3 DNA is TGTGCCAGCAGCTTAGATTCAGGGAGGCTCCAGCCCCAGCATTTT.

The V gene is TRBV4-3, the J gene TRBJ1-4, with TRBD1 identical over 11 bases. Trimming removed 3 bases from V and 11 bases from J; junction bases left unmatched: 2. This CDR3 contains 13 residues. CDR1 LGHNA and CDR2 YSLEER come from the germline V gene. The CDR3 DNA follows: TGCGCCAGCAGCCACCGGGACAGGGGGAAACTGTTTTTT. Its protein product is CASSHRDRGKLFF.

The chain is built from TRBV2 and TRBJ2-5; 7 bases agree with TRBD2. This CDR3 contains 16 residues. With V trimmed by 6 bases and J by 1 base, 11 bases remained unmatched. Germline V gives CDR1 SNHLY, CDR2 FYNNEI. The DNA for the CDR3 is TGTGCCAGCAGCCGGGAGGTGCCAAGCATCCAAGAGACCCAGTACTTC. Translation: CASSREVPSIQETQYF.

DNA of the CDR3: TGCGCCAGCAGCCAAGGTGGGGTACAGGCTTTTAATGAAAAACTGTTTTTT. It translates to CASSQGGVQAFNEKLFF. V and J are TRBV4-3 and TRBJ1-4; the D gene is possibly TRBD1 (5 bases). This CDR3 is 17 amino acids long. The V end was cut by 1 base, the J end by 4 bases, with 16 bases between. CDR1 and CDR2 from the germline V gene are LGHNA and YSLEER.

The V call is TRBV7-2, the J call TRBJ2-1; 14 bases are a match to TRBD2. V was pared by 5 bases and J by 8 bases, with 5 bases of the junction left unmatched. The germline V gene encodes CDR1 SGHTA and CDR2 FQGNSA. The CDR3 contains 15 residues. CDR3 coding DNA: TGTGCCAGCAGCATGACTAGCGGGGGGGTCGATGAGCAGTTCTTC. This encodes CASSMTSGGVDEQFF.

The chain is built from TRBV7-2 and TRBJ2-5; 8 positions match TRBD1. Germline V CDR1 and CDR2: SGHTA, FQGNSA. The CDR3 is 16 residues long. The V gene end was trimmed by 0 bases and the J gene end by 5 bases; junction bases not matched to a gene: 8. The CDR3 protein is CASSLAPQGAGETQYF. CDR3 DNA: TGTGCCAGCAGCTTAGCCCCCCAGGGGGCAGGGGAGACCCAGTACTTC.

The chain carries TRBV20-1 and TRBJ1-2; D perhaps matches TRBD1 (6 bases). This CDR3 has 13 residues. V was pared by 3 bases and J by 4 bases, with 12 bases between. Germline assignment: CDR1 DFQATT and CDR2 SNEGSKA (reference sequence). The CDR3 is CSASNRVGYGYTF. The CDR3 DNA reads as TGCAGTGCTAGTAACAGGGTGGGCTATGGCTACACCTTC.

The rearrangement links TRBV3-1 (or the pseudogene TRBV3-2) to TRBJ1-6, with no clear D. CDR1 and CDR2 from the germline V gene are LGHDT and YNNKEL (reference sequence). The CDR3 is 16 amino acids. Trimming removed 1 base at V and 4 bases at J, with 11 bases between. The CDR3 sequence: CASSQAPGFYNSPLHF. The CDR3 region has the DNA TGTGCCAGCAGCCAAGCGCCGGGATTTTATAATTCACCCCTCCACTTT.

This chain connects TRBV6-5 to TRBJ2-5; D perhaps matches TRBD2 (6 bases). The V end lost 5 bases, the J end lost 2 bases, and 12 bases lay between the germline ends. The V gene's germline CDR1 is MNHEY and CDR2 SVGAGI. The length of the CDR3 is 14 residues. The CDR3 sequence: CASSIGTFQETQYF. The CDR3 bases are TGTGCCAGCAGTATCGGGACTTTTCAAGAGACCCAGTACTTC.

The rearrangement links TRBV27 to TRBJ2-4, with 7 bases identical to TRBD1. Germline V gives CDR1 MNHEY, CDR2 SMNVEV (reference sequence). This CDR3 contains 14 residues. The junction had 4 bases not matched to a gene; V was cut back by 2 bases and J by 6 bases. The CDR3 sequence: CASSLSAGGNIQYF. Here the CDR3 DNA reads TGTGCCAGCAGTTTAAGCGCAGGGGGAAACATTCAGTACTTC.

This rearrangement joins TRBV6-5 to TRBJ1-2; D possibly corresponds to TRBD1 (5 bases). The CDR3 is 12 residues long. V lost 6 bases to trimming and J lost 3 bases, with 8 bases between them. The germline V gene has CDR1 MNHEY and CDR2 SVGAGI. The CDR3 DNA follows: TGTGCCAGCAGCGAGACAGACTATGGCTACACCTTC. Its protein product is CASSETDYGYTF.

The sample holds a few counts of this clone. V is TRBV5-4 and J is TRBJ1-1; D gene uncertain. Trimming stripped 3 bases from V and 3 bases from J, with 12 bases between. Germline-derived CDR1 and CDR2 are SGHNT and YYREEE (reference sequence). The CDR3 is made up of 14 amino acids. The CDR3 bases are TGTGCCAGCAGCTCCCTCGGAGCGTACACTGAAGCTTTCTTT. Translated, it gives CASSSLGAYTEAFF.